The next 21 T cell receptor beta chains were all read from a single sample in a study of cytomegalovirus exposure and HLA in healthy donors. PCR used 60 Vbeta primers and 13 Jbeta primers. Only in-frame clones appear in the TCRdb table, and some are missing; sequencing was by immunoSEQ multiplex PCR. The sample records approximately 220,000 clones, 75% to 80% being singletons. Sequenced sample: PBMCs. These receptors were taken from a man aged 18 to 29 in good health and CMV-seronegative.

This sequence joins TRBV5-8 and TRBJ1-1; D perhaps matches TRBD1 (6 bases). The CDR3 is 14 residues long. In germline, CDR1 is SGHTS, CDR2 YDEGEE. Trimming cost V 5 bases and J 2 bases, with 13 bases left between them. The CDR3 nucleotides are TGTGCCAGCAGGCAAACAGGGAGAAACACTGAAGCTTTCTTT. Translated, it gives CASRQTGRNTEAFF.

The chain employs TRBV5-8 and TRBJ1-5; D remains unclear. The germline gives CDR1 SGHTS, CDR2 YDEGEE. CDR3 length equals 15 residues. V was clipped by 4 bases and J by 2 bases, with 13 bases between them. The CDR3 DNA sequence: TGTGCCAGCAGCCCCCCCGCCGGGGGCAATCAGCCCCAGCATTTT. It codes for CASSPPAGGNQPQHF.

The chain links TRBV28 to TRBJ1-2; the match to TRBD1 covers 7 bases. CDR3 length: 16 residues. J lost 3 bases, V lost 5 bases, and 12 bases had no gene match. Per germline, CDR1 MDHEN and CDR2 SYDVKM. The CDR3 DNA is TGTGCCAGCAGTCCAGACAGGGCAGTGAGGCACTATGGCTACACCTTC. Its translation: CASSPDRAVRHYGYTF.

J is TRBJ1-5 and V is TRBV27; tentatively, D is TRBD1 (6 bases). Germline values: CDR1 MNHEY, CDR2 SMNVEV (reference sequence). Trimming removed 5 bases at V and 4 bases at J, with 9 bases between. The CDR3 has 13 residues. In DNA form, the CDR3 reads TGTGCCAGCAGTAACACAGGGAATCAGCCCCAGCATTTT. It encodes CASSNTGNQPQHF.

Here the CDR3 reads CASSWGHEQFF. In nucleotides, the CDR3 is TGTGCCAGCAGCTGGGGGCATGAGCAGTTCTTC. The gene calls are TRBV7-9 and TRBJ2-1; perhaps TRBD1 as D (6 bases). V lost 4 bases to trimming and J lost 8 bases, with 6 bases between them. Germline assignment: CDR1 SEHNR and CDR2 FQNEAQ (reference sequence). The CDR3 is 11 residues long.

The CDR3: CASSSRTRSDTQYF. The CDR3 coding sequence is TGTGCCAGCAGCTCGAGGACTAGATCAGATACGCAGTATTTT. The chain combines TRBV11-2 with TRBJ2-3, with TRBD2 identical over 7 bases. V gave up 4 bases and J gave up 4 bases; unmatched junction bases: 5. Germline CDR1 and CDR2: SGHAT and FQNNGV. This CDR3 comprises 14 residues.

This chain joins TRBV4-2 and TRBJ2-5, with 11 nucleotides matching TRBD2. The CDR3 is 17 amino acids. Germline V lookup: CDR1 LGHNA, CDR2 YNFKEQ. J gave up 2 bases and V 1 base, and 6 bases lay outside the gene matches. In DNA form, the CDR3 reads TGTGCCAGCAGCCAAGGAGGTGTAGCGGGAGGGCAAGAGACCCAGTACTTC. Translating it yields CASSQGGVAGGQETQYF.

The rearrangement uses TRBV5-1 and TRBJ2-7; 11 bases fit TRBD1. This CDR3 is built from 14 residues. Germline V gene data show CDR1 as SGHRS and CDR2 as YFSETQ. The V segment lost 5 bases and the J segment 6 bases; nucleotides outside the gene matches: 7. CDR3 protein: CASRRDRGIGEQYF. The CDR3 region has the DNA TGCGCCAGCAGACGGGACAGGGGGATTGGCGAGCAGTACTTC.

This rearrangement joins TRBV28 to TRBJ2-5; 10 nucleotides agree with TRBD2. The length of the CDR3 is 17 residues. The ends lost 6 bases at V and 1 base at J; junction bases unmatched: 11. CDR1 and CDR2 from the germline V gene are MDHEN and SYDVKM. CDR3 in DNA: TGTGCCAGCAGCAAGGGACTAGCGTTCTCGGCCCAAGAGACCCAGTACTTC. Translating it yields CASSKGLAFSAQETQYF.

V gene TRBV2 combines with J gene TRBJ2-1; TRBD1 matches at 10 bases. CDR1 and CDR2 (germline): SNHLY, FYNNEI. The CDR3 is 13 residues long. J gave up 7 bases and V 7 bases, and 4 bases lay outside the gene matches. CDR3 sequence: CASKGQGINEQFF. The CDR3 bases are TGTGCCAGCAAGGGACAGGGGATAAATGAGCAGTTCTTC.

The V and J genes are TRBV11-3 and TRBJ1-1; possible D gene TRBD1, 6 bases. Trimming shortened V by 2 bases and J by 2 bases, and 9 bases separated the two germline ends. Looked up from germline, CDR1 is SGHNT and CDR2 is YENEEA. The CDR3 length is 14 residues. The DNA of the CDR3 is TGTGCCAGCAGCTTACTCAGGGGCAACACTGAAGCTTTCTTT. It specifies CASSLLRGNTEAFF.

V and J are TRBV27 and TRBJ2-5; 7 nucleotides align to TRBD1. The V segment lost 6 bases and the J segment 5 bases; nucleotides outside the gene matches: 9. Germline CDR1 reads MNHEY; CDR2 reads SMNVEV (reference sequence). CDR3 length equals 14 residues. CDR3 sequence: CASSRTGSVETQYF. Here the CDR3 DNA reads TGTGCCAGCAGCAGGACAGGATCTGTGGAGACCCAGTACTTC.

CDR3 loop: CASSLNSGTAYNEQFF. As DNA, the CDR3 is TGTGCCAGCAGCTTAAATAGCGGGACCGCCTACAATGAGCAGTTCTTC. The V call is TRBV11-2, the J call TRBJ2-1; 8 nucleotides agree with TRBD2. Germline V gene lookup returns CDR1 SGHAT and CDR2 FQNNGV. Losses at the gene ends were 2 bases for V and 2 bases for J; bases not matched to a gene: 5. CDR3 length: 16 residues.

This clone was detected only once. V usage is TRBV7-2 and J usage is TRBJ1-2; TRBD1 matches at 8 bases. Trimming at V came to 4 bases and at J to 6 bases, leaving 7 bases not matched to a gene. CDR1 is SGHTA, CDR2 FQGNSA, per germline. The CDR3 sequence is 14 residues long. The CDR3 protein is CASSSRTGGNGYTF. In DNA, the CDR3 is TGTGCCAGCAGCTCCCGCACAGGGGGGAATGGCTACACCTTC. Complete variable domain (other parts from reference TRBV7-2 and TRBJ1-2): GAGVSQSPSNKVTEKGKDVELRCDPISGHTALYWYRQSLGQGLEFLIYFQGNSAPDKSGLPSDRFSAERTGGSVSTLTIQRTQQEDSAVYLCASSSRTGGNGYTFGSGTRLTVV.

J is TRBJ2-7 and V is TRBV4-1; the match to TRBD1 covers 10 bases. The J segment lost 2 bases and the V segment lost 3 bases, leaving 7 bases of the junction unmatched. Per the germline V gene, CDR1 is MGHRA and CDR2 is YSYEKL. The CDR3 has 16 residues. The CDR3 is CASSHIPGQGPYEQYF. DNA of the CDR3: TGCGCCAGCAGCCATATTCCGGGACAGGGGCCCTACGAGCAGTACTTC.

The rearrangement joins TRBV5-6 to TRBJ2-7, with D hard to call. The CDR3 loop spans 12 amino acids. V was cut by 1 base and J by 3 bases, with 5 bases left in between. Germline values: CDR1 SGHDT, CDR2 YYEEEE. In DNA form, the CDR3 reads TGTGCCAGCAGCTTGACACGCTACGAGCAGTACTTC. Its translation is CASSLTRYEQYF.

CDR3: CASSEYSGHQETQYF. Here the CDR3 DNA reads TGTGCCAGCAGTGAATATAGCGGACATCAAGAGACCCAGTACTTC. This chain links TRBV25-1 with TRBJ2-5; TRBD2 is a possible D gene (6 bases). Trimming shortened V by 0 bases and J by 2 bases, and 10 bases separated the two germline ends. There are 15 residues in the CDR3. The germline gives CDR1 MGHDK, CDR2 SYGVNS.

This chain uses TRBV2 with TRBJ1-2; possible D gene TRBD1, 5 bases. The CDR3 is 10 amino acids. Germline loops: CDR1 SNHLY, CDR2 FYNNEI. V lost 5 bases and J lost 11, with 9 bases in between. CDR3 amino acids: CASSSGWYTF. As DNA, the CDR3 is TGTGCCAGCAGTTCAGGGTGGTACACCTTC.

As to this clone: One end of the junction is discordant with germline, which a read error may explain. The gene calls are TRBV6-5 and TRBJ2-2, with D maybe TRBD2 (5 bases). CDR1 is MNHEY and CDR2 is SVGAGI in the germline V gene. The CDR3 is made up of 13 amino acids. CDR3 loop: CASSDGNSGELFF. The CDR3 bases are TGTGCCAGCAGCGACGGGAACTCCGGGGAGCTGTTTTTT.

This sequence joins TRBV5-6 and TRBJ2-1; 10 bases align to TRBD2. Trimming at V came to 2 bases and at J to 2 bases, leaving 1 base not matched to a gene. The CDR3 has 15 residues. Looked up from germline, CDR1 is SGHDT and CDR2 is YYEEEE. The CDR3 nucleotides are TGTGCCAGCAGCTTTACTAGCGGGACCTACAATGAGCAGTTCTTC. This encodes CASSFTSGTYNEQFF.

The chain combines TRBV11-1 with TRBJ1-5, with TRBD1 identical over 8 bases. V lost 3 bases and J lost 4; bases outside the gene matches: 5. CDR1 and CDR2 from the germline V gene are SGHAT and FQDESV (reference sequence). The CDR3 loop spans 15 amino acids. CDR3 loop: CASSFQGAVNQPQHF. The CDR3 coding sequence is TGTGCCAGCAGCTTCCAGGGGGCGGTAAATCAGCCCCAGCATTTT.